Below are 22 T cell receptor beta chains sequenced from a single sample in a study of T cells after yellow fever vaccination. TCRdb reanalysed the 5' RACE reads using MiXCR and keeps one entry per CDR3 protein. The repertoire consists of 360,000 or so distinct CDR3 sequences, with 11% occurring once and the leading ten covering around 20%. This specimen was PBMCs, taken on the day of the first yellow fever vaccination. Receptors originate from a man aged 18 to 29 who received the YFV17D yellow fever vaccine.

This sequence joins TRBV7-9 and TRBJ1-1; tentative D call: TRBD1 (6 bases). Trimming removed 4 bases from V and 6 bases from J, with 12 bases in between. The length of the CDR3 is 13 residues. Germline CDR1 reads SEHNR; CDR2 reads FQNEAQ (reference sequence). Written as DNA, the CDR3 is TGTGCCAGCAGCTGGGGGCCCGGGGCTGAAGCTTTCTTT. This sequence encodes CASSWGPGAEAFF.

V gene TRBV7-9 combines with J gene TRBJ2-1, with 10 bases identical to TRBD2. Germline trimming cut 3 bases from V and 7 bases from J; bases unmatched to any gene: 6. The V gene's germline CDR1 is SEHNR and CDR2 FQNEAQ (reference sequence). The CDR3 runs to 15 residues. This chain's CDR3 is CASSFVTSGTNEQFF. In DNA form, the CDR3 reads TGTGCCAGCAGCTTCGTTACTAGCGGGACAAATGAGCAGTTCTTC.

V is TRBV9 and J is TRBJ1-1; possibly TRBD1 for D (5 bases). This CDR3 spans 16 amino acids. Trimming removed 3 bases from V and 8 bases from J, with 23 bases in between. CDR1 is SGDLS, CDR2 YYNGEE, per germline. The DNA for the CDR3 is TGTGCCAGCAGCGGGACCCCTGGGGCGAACGGTCGAGAAGCTTTCTTT. Residues: CASSGTPGANGREAFF.

This chain uses TRBV10-1 with TRBJ2-3, with D maybe TRBD1 (5 bases). V lost 6 bases and J 7 bases, leaving 11 bases between the germline ends. Germline V gene lookup returns CDR1 WNHNN and CDR2 SYGVQD (reference sequence). The length of the CDR3 is 12 residues. The CDR3 nucleotides are TGCGCCAGCAGCCCAGGGCTCCATACGCAGTATTTT. Translation gives CASSPGLHTQYF.

The chain links TRBV6-4 to TRBJ1-1; D call uncertain. This CDR3 has 13 amino acids. V was pared by 4 bases and J by 1 base, with 7 bases between. Germline V gene data show CDR1 as MRHNA and CDR2 as SNTAGT. The CDR3 sequence is CASSVEGNTEAFF. The CDR3 DNA is TGTGCCAGCAGTGTCGAGGGGAACACTGAAGCTTTCTTT.

The J gene is TRBJ1-1, the V gene TRBV5-1; D call uncertain. This CDR3 is 15 amino acids long. Trimming took 0 bases from V and 2 from J, leaving 11 bases between them. Germline V gene lookup returns CDR1 SGHRS and CDR2 YFSETQ. The CDR3 is CASSLAAGSNTEAFF. The DNA for the CDR3 is TGCGCCAGCAGCTTGGCGGCAGGATCAAACACTGAAGCTTTCTTT.

The genes are TRBV25-1 and TRBJ2-5; TRBD1 matches at 10 bases. CDR3 length equals 16 residues. The V segment lost 4 bases and the J segment 4 bases; nucleotides outside the gene matches: 9. Germline V gene sequence: CDR1 MGHDK, CDR2 SYGVNS. The CDR3 coding sequence is TGTGCCAGCAGTGCTTTGGGACAGGGGCGGATAGAGACCCAGTACTTC. Encoded protein: CASSALGQGRIETQYF.

The chain employs TRBV6-2 or TRBV6-3 and TRBJ1-2, with D possibly TRBD1 on 5 matching bases. Germline values: CDR1 MNHEY, CDR2 SVGEGT. This CDR3 is built from 15 residues. Deletions cut 3 bases from V and 0 bases from J, with 11 bases between. CDR3 in amino acids: CASSYDDRSNYGYTF. CDR3 nucleotides: TGTGCCAGCAGTTATGACGACAGATCTAACTATGGCTACACCTTC.

The V call is TRBV11-2, the J call TRBJ1-1, with TRBD1 matching 9 bases. CDR3 length equals 15 residues. The ends lost 1 base at V and 4 bases at J; junction bases unmatched: 4. Germline CDR1 and CDR2: SGHAT and FQNNGV. The CDR3 DNA follows: TGTGCCAGCAGCTTAGCGCGGGACAGGGCCACTGAAGCTTTCTTT. Its translation is CASSLARDRATEAFF.

Only a few counts were recorded for this clonotype. The chain links TRBV27 to TRBJ1-1; D is undetermined. Trimming cost V 3 bases and J 8 bases, with 13 bases left between them. CDR3 length equals 13 residues. The V gene's germline CDR1 is MNHEY and CDR2 SMNVEV (reference sequence). The CDR3 DNA sequence: TGTGCCAGCAGTTTGCTTATTTTTGGGGAAGCTTTCTTT. Its translation is CASSLLIFGEAFF.

This clonotype was seen more than once but under ten times. The V gene is TRBV3-1, the J gene TRBJ2-1, with TRBD2 matching 9 bases. The CDR3 runs to 17 residues. Trimming took 0 bases from V and 3 from J; bases not matched to a gene: 6. Germline assignment: CDR1 LGHDT and CDR2 YNNKEL (reference sequence). CDR3 residues: CASSQDLGAGGYNEQFF. In nucleotides, the CDR3 is TGTGCCAGCAGCCAAGATCTGGGAGCGGGGGGCTACAATGAGCAGTTCTTC.

This clonotype appeared many times. V usage is TRBV7-2 and J usage is TRBJ2-2; 9 bases are a match to TRBD1. The CDR3 is 16 residues long. After removal of 3 bases from V and 7 bases from J, the junction contained 9 bases not matched to a gene. Germline V lookup: CDR1 SGHTA, CDR2 FQGNSA. CDR3 amino acids: CASSFRPGTGNGELFF. The CDR3 coding sequence is TGTGCCAGCAGCTTCCGTCCCGGGACAGGGAACGGGGAGCTGTTTTTT.

V and J are TRBV5-6 and TRBJ2-7, with TRBD1 identical over 9 bases. Germline V CDR1 and CDR2: SGHDT, YYEEEE. This CDR3 has 16 residues. V was pared by 4 bases and J by 4 bases, with 12 bases of the junction left unmatched. CDR3 sequence: CASSLGQGKSNYEQYF. The CDR3 DNA reads as TGTGCCAGCAGCCTGGGACAGGGAAAGTCAAATTACGAGCAGTACTTC.

This clonotype was seen at least ten times. The chain couples TRBV18 to TRBJ2-7; D perhaps matches TRBD2 (6 bases). The V end lost 2 bases, the J end lost 6 bases, and 11 bases lay between the germline ends. Germline V gene sequence: CDR1 KGHSH, CDR2 LQKENI. The CDR3 spans 13 residues. In DNA form, the CDR3 reads TGTGCCAGCTCACCAAGGACTAAGGGCGAGCAGTACGTC. Amino acid sequence: CASSPRTKGEQYV.

This chain uses TRBV7-6 with TRBJ1-5; no reliable D call. Trimming took off 1 base at V and 5 bases at J, with 15 bases between the two ends. This CDR3 contains 16 residues. CDR1 SGHVS and CDR2 FNYEAQ come from the germline V gene. The CDR3 spells CASSLEIGDKYQPQHF. The CDR3 DNA reads as TGTGCCAGCAGCTTAGAAATCGGAGACAAATATCAGCCCCAGCATTTT.

This rearrangement joins TRBV5-1 to TRBJ2-5; D gene ambiguous. V was clipped by 2 bases and J by 1 base, with 6 bases between them. CDR3 length: 13 residues. The germline gives CDR1 SGHRS, CDR2 YFSETQ. The DNA for the CDR3 is TGCGCCAGCAGCTTCTGGGGCCAAGAGACCCAGTACTTC. Its translation: CASSFWGQETQYF.

The rearrangement links TRBV6-5 to TRBJ2-3; D is unclear. There are 14 residues in the CDR3. The germline V and J ends were trimmed by 2 bases and 3 bases, with 9 bases remaining between them. CDR1 MNHEY and CDR2 SVGAGI come from the germline V gene. For the CDR3, the DNA is TGTGCCAGCAGTTACACGCTTCCGACAGATACGCAGTATTTT. Translated, it gives CASSYTLPTDTQYF.

The CDR3: CASSLGRPSTDTQYF. DNA for the CDR3: TGCGCCAGCAGCTTGGGCAGACCTAGCACAGATACGCAGTATTTT. This chain connects TRBV5-1 to TRBJ2-3, with unresolved D. Germline V CDR1 and CDR2: SGHRS, YFSETQ. V lost 0 bases and J 0 bases, leaving 8 bases between the germline ends. This CDR3 has 15 residues.

The count of this clonotype is one. A read error is possible here, since a much larger clone lies one base away. This CDR3 is CASSSNRRGSYNDQFF. For the CDR3, the DNA is TGTGCCAGCAGTTCAAATAGAAGGGGTTCCTACAATGATCAGTTCTTC. The V and J genes are TRBV28 and TRBJ2-1, with D perhaps matching TRBD1 (5 bases). The CDR3 runs 16 residues. Germline V gene sequence: CDR1 MDHEN, CDR2 SYDVKM.

In this sample, this clonotype turned up a few times. The chain employs TRBV20-1 and TRBJ2-5; TRBD2 aligns across 9 bases. The length of the CDR3 is 18 residues. Germline trimming cut 0 bases from V and 5 bases from J; bases unmatched to any gene: 16. Germline V gene data show CDR1 as DFQATT and CDR2 as SNEGSKA (reference sequence). In DNA, the CDR3 is TGCAGTGCTAGAGATAGAGGAAAGGGGGTAGCGGGGGAGGAGACCCAGTACTTC. Amino acid sequence: CSARDRGKGVAGEETQYF.

As DNA, the CDR3 is TGTGCCAGCAGTTTAGACGCGGGGCCACGCACAGATACGCAGTATTTT. This sequence encodes CASSLDAGPRTDTQYF. The chain combines TRBV12-3 or TRBV12-4 with TRBJ2-3, with D possibly TRBD2 on 6 matching bases. V lost 1 base and J lost 1, with 12 bases in between. The CDR3 has 16 residues.

The genes are TRBV20-1 and TRBJ1-5; TRBD1 agrees at 7 bases. Germline loops: CDR1 DFQATT, CDR2 SNEGSKA (reference sequence). The CDR3 extends over 15 amino acids. Trimming took 3 bases from V and 4 from J; bases not matched to a gene: 9. The CDR3 region has the DNA TGCAGTGCTAGTTCGGCGACAGGGTGGAATCAGCCCCAGCATTTT. It is translated as CSASSATGWNQPQHF.